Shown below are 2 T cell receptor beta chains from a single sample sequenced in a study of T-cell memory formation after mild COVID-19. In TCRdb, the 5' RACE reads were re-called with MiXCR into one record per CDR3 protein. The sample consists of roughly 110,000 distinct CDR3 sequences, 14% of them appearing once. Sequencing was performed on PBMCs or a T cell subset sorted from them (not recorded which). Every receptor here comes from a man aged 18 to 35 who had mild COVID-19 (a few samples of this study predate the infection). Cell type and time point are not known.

DNA for the CDR3: TGCGCCAGCAGCCAAGATATGGGGACGGGTTCACCCCTCCACTTT. Its translation: CASSQDMGTGSPLHF. The chain couples TRBV4-3 to TRBJ1-6; tentatively, D is TRBD1 (5 bases). Trimming left V 0 bases short and J 9 bases short, with 12 bases between. The CDR3 runs to 15 residues. The germline V gene has CDR1 LGHNA and CDR2 YSLEER.

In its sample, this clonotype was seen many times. This chain's CDR3 is CASSSPGNEQFF. In nucleotides, the CDR3 is TGTGCCAGCAGTTCCCCGGGCAATGAGCAGTTCTTC. The V call is TRBV12-3 or TRBV12-4, the J call TRBJ2-1; unclear D gene. There are 12 residues in the CDR3. Trimming pared 4 bases from V and 6 bases from J, leaving 7 bases between.